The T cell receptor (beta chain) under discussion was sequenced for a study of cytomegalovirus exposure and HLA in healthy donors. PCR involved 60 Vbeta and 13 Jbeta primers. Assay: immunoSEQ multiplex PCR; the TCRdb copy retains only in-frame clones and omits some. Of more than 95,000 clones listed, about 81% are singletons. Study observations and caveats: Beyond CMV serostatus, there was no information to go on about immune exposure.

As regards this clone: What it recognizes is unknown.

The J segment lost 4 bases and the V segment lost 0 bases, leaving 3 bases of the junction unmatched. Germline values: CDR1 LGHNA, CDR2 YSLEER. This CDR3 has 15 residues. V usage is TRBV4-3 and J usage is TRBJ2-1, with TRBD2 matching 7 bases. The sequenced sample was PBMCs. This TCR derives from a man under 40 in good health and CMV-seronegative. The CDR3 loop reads CASSQDTREYNEQFF. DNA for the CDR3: TGCGCCAGCAGCCAAGATACGCGGGAGTACAATGAGCAGTTCTTC.